The 17 T cell receptor beta chains below come from one sample, sequenced in a study of T cells in Graves' hyperthyroidism and ophthalmopathy. RNA transcripts were the template for amplifying TCR beta CDR3 regions. The TCR CDR3 first-round RT-PCR relied on the HTBI primer set. TCRdb independently ran MiXCR on the multiplex PCR reads; one entry per CDR3 protein. Among approximately 420,000 distinct CDR3 sequences listed, under 15% were seen once. The source material was blood. The receptors were gathered from a young woman with Graves' hyperthyroidism.

This clonotype has a count of ten or more. V and J are TRBV11-2 and TRBJ2-3; either TRBD1 or TRBD2 may fit D (6 bases each). Trimming pared 8 bases from V and 4 bases from J, leaving 16 bases between. The CDR3 extends over 14 amino acids. Germline V gives CDR1 SGHAT, CDR2 FQNNGV. In nucleotides, the CDR3 is TGTGCCAGCTTCTGGGGGGCGGTGGCAGATACGCAGTATTTT. Its protein product is CASFWGAVADTQYF. Together with reference TRBV11-2 and TRBJ2-3, the CDR3 gives the full variable domain: EAGVAQSPRYKIIEKRQSVAFWCNPISGHATLYWYQQILGQGPKLLIQFQNNGVVDDSQLPKDRFSAERLKGVDSTLKIQPAKLEDSAVYLCASFWGAVADTQYFGPGTRLTVL.

This clonotype was observed at least ten times. The chain couples TRBV28 to TRBJ2-7, with 11 bases that match TRBD2. The CDR3 has 15 amino acids. With 2 bases clipped from V and 7 bases from J, the junction kept 7 bases outside the gene matches. Per germline, CDR1 MDHEN and CDR2 SYDVKM. The CDR3 sequence is CASSLGLAGGPEQYF. The CDR3, as DNA: TGTGCCAGCAGTTTAGGTTTAGCGGGAGGGCCGGAGCAGTACTTC.

This clonotype showed up many times. The V and J genes are TRBV30 and TRBJ2-1, with 7 bases identical to TRBD2. Germline lookup yields CDR1 GTSNPN and CDR2 SVGIG (reference sequence). The CDR3 length is 15 residues. J lost 2 bases, V lost 2 bases, and 6 bases had no gene match. The CDR3 DNA reads TGTGCCTGGAGTCTGACTAGCAGTCCCTACAATGAGCAGTTCTTC. Protein product: CAWSLTSSPYNEQFF. Based on the CDR3 plus reference TRBV30 and TRBJ2-1, the full variable domain is SQTIHQWPATLVQPVGSPLSLECTVEGTSNPNLYWYRQAAGRGLQLLFYSVGIGQISSEVPQNLSASRPQDRQFILSSKKLLLSDSGFYLCAWSLTSSPYNEQFFGPGTRLTVL.

This clonotype was counted between two and nine times. The chain is built from TRBV6-1 and TRBJ1-1, with a tentative D call TRBD1 (5 bases). Looked up from germline, CDR1 is MNHNS and CDR2 is SASEGT. Between the trimmed V and J ends, which lost 7 bases and 2 bases, there was a span of 11 bases. CDR3 length: 13 residues. The CDR3 sequence is CASTGGLNTEAFF. The CDR3 DNA follows: TGTGCCAGCACGGGGGGGTTAAACACTGAAGCTTTCTTT.

A few counts support this clonotype. The CDR3 DNA follows: TGTGCCAGCAGGCAGACTAGCGGAAAAGAGACCCAGTACTTC. Protein product: CASRQTSGKETQYF. The rearrangement uses TRBV27 and TRBJ2-5, with 9 bases identical to TRBD2. With V trimmed by 6 bases and J by 3 bases, 5 bases remained unmatched. The V gene's germline CDR1 is MNHEY and CDR2 SMNVEV (reference sequence). The CDR3 contains 14 residues.

Ten or more counts support this clonotype. The V gene is TRBV2, the J gene TRBJ2-1; the D is unclear. The CDR3 spans 13 residues. The V gene's germline CDR1 is SNHLY and CDR2 FYNNEI. The ends were cut back, 4 bases at V and 6 bases at J, with 10 bases in the middle. The CDR3 nucleotides are TGTGCCAGCAGTGTTCGTACCGGCAATGAGCAGTTCTTC. Its translation: CASSVRTGNEQFF.

This clonotype was counted many times. The gene calls are TRBV27 and TRBJ1-2, with D possibly TRBD1 on 5 matching bases. Deletions cut 5 bases from V and 6 bases from J, with 10 bases between. The CDR3 consists of 12 residues. The germline V gene has CDR1 MNHEY and CDR2 SMNVEV (reference sequence). CDR3 protein: CASSAQGNGYTF. Here the CDR3 DNA reads TGTGCCAGCAGTGCCCAGGGTAATGGCTACACCTTC.

The genes are TRBV19 and TRBJ2-1, with 13 bases aligning to TRBD2. Unmatched junction bases numbered 4, after V lost 6 bases and J lost 8 bases. Germline values: CDR1 LNHDA, CDR2 SQIVND (reference sequence). CDR3 length: 14 residues. CDR3 sequence (DNA): TGTGCCAGTAGAGGACTAGCGGGAGATGATGAGCAGTTCTTC. This encodes CASRGLAGDDEQFF.

The chain uses TRBV7-9 and TRBJ2-3; 7 positions agree with TRBD2. The germline gives CDR1 SEHNR, CDR2 FQNEAQ (reference sequence). CDR3 length: 16 amino acids. J gave up 3 bases and V 5 bases, and 11 bases lay outside the gene matches. CDR3 sequence: CASSLLGGSMTDTQYF. The CDR3 DNA follows: TGTGCCAGCAGCCTGCTTGGCGGGAGTATGACAGATACGCAGTATTTT.

This clonotype was seen many times. CDR3 sequence reads: CASSFELAGVDEQFF. The CDR3, as DNA: TGTGCCAGCAGTTTTGAACTAGCGGGAGTCGATGAGCAGTTCTTC. The chain employs TRBV27 and TRBJ2-1, with TRBD2 matching 11 bases. Germline loops: CDR1 MNHEY, CDR2 SMNVEV (reference sequence). The V and J ends lost 3 bases and 8 bases, in that order; junction bases with no gene match: 6. The CDR3 sequence is 15 residues long.

The chain links TRBV18 to TRBJ2-2, with TRBD2 matching 11 bases. CDR1 is KGHSH, CDR2 LQKENI, per germline. CDR3 length: 14 amino acids. The V segment lost 2 bases and the J segment 7 bases; nucleotides outside the gene matches: 0. DNA of the CDR3: TGTGCCAGCTCACCAACTAGCGGGAGCGGGGAGCTGTTTTTT. Protein: CASSPTSGSGELFF.

The J gene is TRBJ2-5, the V gene TRBV27; perhaps TRBD2 as D (6 bases). Trimming left V 6 bases short and J 1 base short, with 15 bases between. Germline CDR1 MNHEY, CDR2 SMNVEV (reference sequence). The CDR3 contains 15 residues. The CDR3 loop reads CASSPRRERQETQYF. In nucleotides, the CDR3 is TGTGCCAGCAGCCCGAGGAGGGAGCGCCAAGAGACCCAGTACTTC.

This clonotype turned up a few times. V usage is TRBV25-1 and J usage is TRBJ2-2; D uncertain. V was pared by 4 bases and J by 1 base, with 10 bases between. The length of the CDR3 is 15 residues. The germline V gene encodes CDR1 MGHDK and CDR2 SYGVNS. The CDR3 DNA follows: TGTGCCAGCAGTGGTCCGAACGGGAACACCGGGGAGCTGTTTTTT. Its translation is CASSGPNGNTGELFF.

V gene TRBV6-1 combines with J gene TRBJ2-3, with D perhaps TRBD2 (5 bases). V was cut by 3 bases and J by 0 bases, with 13 bases left in between. The CDR3 covers 16 residues. Per the germline V gene, CDR1 is MNHNS and CDR2 is SASEGT. CDR3 sequence reads: CASSDPAERSTDTQYF. The CDR3, as DNA: TGTGCCAGCAGTGACCCAGCGGAGAGGAGCACAGATACGCAGTATTTT.

This chain uses TRBV6-4 with TRBJ2-3; unclear D gene. Between the trimmed V and J ends, which lost 5 bases and 0 bases, there was a span of 9 bases. The CDR3 is made up of 14 amino acids. From germline, CDR1 is MRHNA and CDR2 SNTAGT. CDR3 sequence reads: CASSYTASTDTQYF. CDR3 DNA sequence: TGTGCCAGCAGTTACACCGCGAGCACAGATACGCAGTATTTT.

At least ten counts were recorded for this clonotype. The rearrangement joins TRBV27 to TRBJ2-7; no reliable D call. Trimming shortened V by 5 bases and J by 2 bases, and 7 bases separated the two germline ends. CDR1 MNHEY and CDR2 SMNVEV come from the germline V gene (reference sequence). The CDR3 is 12 amino acids. This CDR3 reads CASSPYPYEQYF. As DNA, the CDR3 is TGTGCCAGCAGTCCCTACCCCTACGAGCAGTACTTC.

This chain joins TRBV7-9 and TRBJ1-1; TRBD1 is a possible D gene (6 bases). Trimming pared 5 bases from V and 0 bases from J, leaving 13 bases between. Germline V gene sequence: CDR1 SEHNR, CDR2 FQNEAQ (reference sequence). The CDR3 sequence is 15 residues long. CDR3 amino acids: CASSMNRDLNTEAFF. The CDR3 DNA sequence: TGTGCCAGCAGCATGAACAGGGATTTGAACACTGAAGCTTTCTTT.